The following is a T cell receptor beta chain sequence with its context. Its antigen is not identified. These data come from a study of T cell responses to AZD1222 COVID-19 vaccine. Looking at the study overall: Timing groups of about 4 and about 12 weeks for second doses were pooled.

The CDR3 sequence is 12 residues long. Germline V gene data show CDR1 as WSHSY and CDR2 as SAAADI. V lost 6 bases and J 5 bases, leaving 11 bases between the germline ends. Study-wide results and limits: Sampling captured repertoires only after the peak T cell response. Following two doses of AZD1222, Spike-specific TCR breadth and depth rose. Spike regions recognized by vaccine-associated CD4 TCRs spanned the protein, led by 160-218 and 743-854.

Profiling relied on immunoSEQ multiplex PCR, and the TCRdb table lists in-frame clones only, not all of them. Among approximately 92,000 clones listed, around 84% were seen once. The chain employs TRBV10-2 and TRBJ2-7; maybe TRBD1 (6 bases). This receptor was taken from an adult in good health. The input for sequencing was peripheral blood, taken on day 0 of AZD1222 vaccination. CDR3 region: CASRDPGDEQYF. The CDR3 DNA follows: TGCGCCAGCAGGGACCCAGGGGACGAGCAGTACTTC.